These 5 T cell receptor beta chains were sequenced from one sample in a study of blood T cell repertoires in COVID-19. Clones were read by immunoSEQ multiplex PCR, and TCRdb kept only the in-frame ones, dropping some. Of roughly 100,000 clones listed, roughly 92% are singletons. The sample comprised peripheral blood. These receptors came from a woman aged 45-65 years with COVID-19, enrolled during active disease.

The chain employs TRBV19 and TRBJ2-2, with 7 positions matching TRBD2. Germline CDR1 is LNHDA and CDR2 is SQIVND (reference sequence). This CDR3 region has 15 residues. The J segment lost 6 bases and the V segment lost 3 bases, leaving 7 bases of the junction unmatched. This CDR3 is CASSITGGISGELFF. For the CDR3, the DNA is TGTGCCAGTAGTATTACGGGAGGTATTTCCGGGGAGCTGTTTTTT.

The CDR3 loop is CASRDRGNEQFF. In nucleotides, the CDR3 is TGTGCCAGCAGAGACAGGGGAAATGAGCAGTTCTTC. The V gene is TRBV27, the J gene TRBJ2-1; the match to TRBD1 covers 8 bases. In germline, CDR1 is MNHEY, CDR2 SMNVEV (reference sequence). The CDR3 length is 12 residues. Trimming at V came to 6 bases and at J to 7 bases, leaving 2 bases not matched to a gene.

This chain's CDR3 is CASSPGATNEKLFF. In DNA form, the CDR3 reads TGTGCCAGCTCACCTGGAGCAACTAATGAAAAACTGTTTTTT. V and J are TRBV18 and TRBJ1-4; unclear D gene. Trimming took off 3 bases at V and 0 bases at J, with 5 bases between the two ends. Per germline, CDR1 KGHSH and CDR2 LQKENI. The CDR3 has 14 residues.

This rearrangement joins TRBV11-3 to TRBJ1-1; D not certain. The CDR3 consists of 17 residues. V lost 1 base and J 1 base, leaving 16 bases between the germline ends. The germline V gene encodes CDR1 SGHNT and CDR2 YENEEA. The CDR3 region has the DNA TGTGCCAGCAGCTTAGTCCCCGGCGGCTCCAAGAACACTGAAGCTTTCTTT. It translates to CASSLVPGGSKNTEAFF.

The chain is built from TRBV30 and TRBJ1-2; 10 nucleotides align to TRBD1. The germline V gene has CDR1 GTSNPN and CDR2 SVGIG (reference sequence). This CDR3 comprises 16 residues. J was trimmed by 0 bases and V by 7 bases; bases with no gene match: 11. The CDR3 sequence: CASLRDRGRPNYGYTF. CDR3 coding DNA: TGTGCCTCCCTACGGGACAGGGGAAGACCTAACTATGGCTACACCTTC.